This T cell receptor beta chain was identified during a study of blood T cells in healthy people across ages. PCR was performed a second time for about 6 to 11 cycles using a sample-barcoded 5' primer and a J-beta primer mix. TCRdb re-analysed the 5' RACE reads in MiXCR, keeping a single row per CDR3 protein. Here the sample spans hundreds of thousands of distinct CDR3 sequences, roughly 20% being singletons. Material: blood. This receptor was obtained from a man aged 70-80 years in good health.

CDR3 region: CASSEPGGETQYF. DNA for the CDR3: TGTGCCAGCAGTGAGCCCGGGGGAGAGACCCAGTACTTC. The chain links TRBV25-1 to TRBJ2-5; TRBD2 might be the D (6 bases). Germline-derived CDR1 and CDR2 are MGHDK and SYGVNS. The length of the CDR3 is 13 residues. Trimming left V 3 bases short and J 4 bases short, with 9 bases between.